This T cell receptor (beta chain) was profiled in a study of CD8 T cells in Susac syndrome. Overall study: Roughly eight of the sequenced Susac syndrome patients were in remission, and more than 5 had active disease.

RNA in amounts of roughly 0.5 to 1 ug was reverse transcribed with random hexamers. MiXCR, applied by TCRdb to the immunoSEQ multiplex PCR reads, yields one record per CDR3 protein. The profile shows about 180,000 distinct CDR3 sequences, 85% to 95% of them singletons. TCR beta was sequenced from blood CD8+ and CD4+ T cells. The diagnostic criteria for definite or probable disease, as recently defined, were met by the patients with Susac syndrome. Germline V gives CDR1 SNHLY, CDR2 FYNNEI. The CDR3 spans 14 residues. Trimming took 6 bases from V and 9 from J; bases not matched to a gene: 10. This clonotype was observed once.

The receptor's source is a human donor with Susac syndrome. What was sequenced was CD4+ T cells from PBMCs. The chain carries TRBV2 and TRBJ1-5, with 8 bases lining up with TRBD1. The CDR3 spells CASRAPGGWGPQHF. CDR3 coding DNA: TGTGCCAGCAGGGCCCCAGGGGGCTGGGGGCCCCAGCATTTT. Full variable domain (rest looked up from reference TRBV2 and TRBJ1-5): EPEVTQTPSHQVTQMGQEVILRCVPISNHLYFYWYRQILGQKVEFLVSFYNNEISEKSEIFDDQFSVERPDGSNFTLKIRSTKLEDSAMYFCASRAPGGWGPQHFGDGTRLSIL.